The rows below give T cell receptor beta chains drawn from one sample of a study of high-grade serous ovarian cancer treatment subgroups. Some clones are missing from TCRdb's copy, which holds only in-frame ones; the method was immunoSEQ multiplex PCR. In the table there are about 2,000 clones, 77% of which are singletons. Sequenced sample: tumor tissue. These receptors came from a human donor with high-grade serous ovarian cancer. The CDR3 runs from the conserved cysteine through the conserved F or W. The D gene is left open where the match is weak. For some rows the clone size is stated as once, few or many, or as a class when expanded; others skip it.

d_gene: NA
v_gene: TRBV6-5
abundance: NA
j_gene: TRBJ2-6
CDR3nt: TGTGCCAGCAGTTACGATCGGACAGCTGGGGCCAACGTCCTGACTTTC
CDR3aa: CASSYDRTAGANVLTF

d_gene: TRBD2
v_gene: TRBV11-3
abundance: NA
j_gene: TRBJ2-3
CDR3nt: TGTGCCAGCAGCCCCTGGACTAGCGGGAGTACAGATACGCAGTATTTT
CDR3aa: CASSPWTSGSTDTQYF

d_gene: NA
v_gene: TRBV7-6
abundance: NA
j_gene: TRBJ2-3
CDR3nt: TGTGCCAGCAGCTCACCGCCGGGACTCCGCACAGATACGCAGTATTTT
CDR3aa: CASSSPPGLRTDTQYF

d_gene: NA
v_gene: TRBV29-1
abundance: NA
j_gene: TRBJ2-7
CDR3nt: TGCAGCGTTTTAGGGGGAGGGTACGAGCAGTACTTC
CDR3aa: CSVLGGGYEQYF

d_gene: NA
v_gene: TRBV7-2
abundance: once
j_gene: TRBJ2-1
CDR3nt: TGTGCCAGCAGCTTAGGTGGTTGGTACAGGGGAGGATCGGGCAATGAGCAGTTCTTC
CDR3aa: CASSLGGWYRGGSGNEQFF

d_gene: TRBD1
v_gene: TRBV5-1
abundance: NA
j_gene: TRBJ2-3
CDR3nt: TGCGCCAGCAGCGGACAGGGGGTAGATACGCAGTATTTT
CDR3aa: CASSGQGVDTQYF

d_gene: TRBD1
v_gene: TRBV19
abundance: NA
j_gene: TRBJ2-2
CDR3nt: TGTGCCAGTAAAACGGACAGGGGAACCGGGGAGCTGTTTTTT
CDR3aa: CASKTDRGTGELFF